These T cell receptor beta chains were read from a single sample in a study of blood T cell repertoires in COVID-19. Profiled with immunoSEQ multiplex PCR; TCRdb holds only in-frame clones, not every one. The profile shows approximately 210,000 clones, 81% of them singletons. The sample consisted of PBMCs or T cells enriched from blood (not recorded which). These receptors came from a woman between 50 and 59 years old with acute COVID-19. Both conserved end residues are part of each CDR3. A D gene is named only where the DNA matches it firmly. Expanded clones are given a class, and other clones once, few, many or no size at all.

V gene: TRBV6-5
J gene: TRBJ1-1
clone size: -
D gene: -
CDR3 protein: CASTRQLNTEAFF
CDR3 DNA: TGTGCCAGTACGCGACAGCTAAACACTGAAGCTTTCTTT

V gene: TRBV3-1/TRBV3-2
J gene: TRBJ2-3
clone size: -
D gene: TRBD2
CDR3 protein: CASSPPGLAVTDTQYF
CDR3 DNA: TGTGCCAGCAGCCCCCCGGGACTAGCAGTCACAGATACGCAGTATTTT

V gene: TRBV28
J gene: TRBJ2-7
clone size: -
D gene: -
CDR3 protein: CASSFSGGRYEQYF
CDR3 DNA: TGTGCCAGCAGTTTTTCCGGGGGGCGCTACGAGCAGTACTTC

V gene: TRBV7-6
J gene: TRBJ2-1
clone size: once
D gene: TRBD1
CDR3 protein: CASSRDRVYNEQFF
CDR3 DNA: TGTGCCAGCAGCAGGGACAGGGTATACAATGAGCAGTTCTTC

V gene: TRBV7-2
J gene: TRBJ2-7
clone size: few
D gene: -
CDR3 protein: CASSLHEGGLGEQYF
CDR3 DNA: TGTGCCAGCAGCCTCCATGAGGGGGGGCTGGGAGAGCAGTACTTC

V gene: TRBV27
J gene: TRBJ2-2
clone size: -
D gene: -
CDR3 protein: CASRHQRDTGELFF
CDR3 DNA: TGTGCCAGCCGACACCAGCGGGACACCGGGGAGCTGTTTTTT

V gene: TRBV4-3
J gene: TRBJ2-2
clone size: few
D gene: TRBD2
CDR3 protein: CASSKLAVNTGELFF
CDR3 DNA: TGCGCCAGCAGCAAACTAGCGGTAAACACCGGGGAGCTGTTTTTT

V gene: TRBV28
J gene: TRBJ1-1
clone size: -
D gene: TRBD1
CDR3 protein: CASSLLTGEAFF
CDR3 DNA: TGTGCCAGCAGTCTTCTGACAGGGGAAGCTTTCTTT

V gene: TRBV18
J gene: TRBJ2-7
clone size: -
D gene: TRBD1
CDR3 protein: CASSPGTGPYEQYF
CDR3 DNA: TGTGCCAGCTCACCCGGGACAGGGCCCTACGAGCAGTACTTC

V gene: TRBV4-1
J gene: TRBJ2-3
clone size: -
D gene: -
CDR3 protein: CASSRESQLGTDTQYF
CDR3 DNA: TGCGCCAGCAGCCGGGAGTCGCAGTTGGGCACAGATACGCAGTATTTT

V gene: TRBV28
J gene: TRBJ2-7
clone size: -
D gene: TRBD2
CDR3 protein: CASSLLPAGAGYEQYF
CDR3 DNA: TGTGCCAGCAGTTTACTCCCAGCGGGAGCGGGCTACGAGCAGTACTTC

V gene: TRBV19
J gene: TRBJ1-6
clone size: -
D gene: -
CDR3 protein: CASSIGHQVYNSPLHF
CDR3 DNA: TGTGCCAGTAGTATAGGACATCAGGTTTATAATTCACCCCTCCACTTT

V gene: TRBV25-1
J gene: TRBJ2-3
clone size: -
D gene: -
CDR3 protein: CASSVPGVLTDTQYF
CDR3 DNA: TGTGCCAGCAGTGTCCCCGGGGTCCTCACAGATACGCAGTATTTT

V gene: TRBV4-1
J gene: TRBJ2-1
clone size: once
D gene: TRBD1
CDR3 protein: CASSPRDSSYNEQFF
CDR3 DNA: TGCGCCAGCAGCCCCCGGGACAGCTCCTACAATGAGCAGTTCTTC

V gene: TRBV4-3
J gene: TRBJ1-4
clone size: once
D gene: TRBD1
CDR3 protein: CASSFGQGAEKLFF
CDR3 DNA: TGCGCCAGCAGCTTCGGACAGGGGGCGGAAAAACTGTTTTTT

V gene: TRBV2
J gene: TRBJ2-3
clone size: -
D gene: -
CDR3 protein: CASSALAVPTDTQYF
CDR3 DNA: TGTGCCAGCAGTGCCTTGGCGGTACCCACAGATACGCAGTATTTT

V gene: TRBV7-2
J gene: TRBJ1-6
clone size: -
D gene: -
CDR3 protein: CASSLSLSSYNSPLHF
CDR3 DNA: TGTGCCAGCAGCTTGTCGCTTAGCTCCTATAATTCACCCCTCCACTTT

V gene: TRBV5-1
J gene: TRBJ2-5
clone size: -
D gene: -
CDR3 protein: CASSGGSNLVETQYF
CDR3 DNA: TGCGCCAGCAGTGGCGGCTCCAACCTTGTCGAGACCCAGTACTTC